This TCR beta chain was documented in a study of CD8+CD57+ T cells in acquired aplastic anemia. The authors sequenced patients whose flow cytometry had shown CD8+CD57+ cell expansion. This clonotype showed up just a few times. Template material for TCR beta VDJ and CDR3 profiling consisted of genomic DNA. TCRdb processed the reads anew with MiXCR; each CDR3 protein has one entry. In the table there are over 150,000 distinct CDR3 sequences, 52% of which are singletons. The V end lost 4 bases, the J end lost 0 bases, and 14 bases lay between the germline ends. Germline CDR1 and CDR2: SGHDT and YYEEEE. This CDR3 has 16 residues.

The sequence was collected from a human donor with aplastic anemia. Specimen: sorted CD4+, CD8+, or CD8+CD57+ T cells (not recorded which) from PBMCs. The chain uses TRBV5-6 and TRBJ1-5; D not certain. Here the CDR3 DNA reads TGTGCCAGCAGCGTATACAGAGGTTATAGCAATCAGCCCCAGCATTTT. The encoded protein is CASSVYRGYSNQPQHF.